These 21 T cell receptor beta chains originate from one sample sequenced in a study of T cell repertoires in cytomegalovirus infection (dated by TCRdb to about 2019). TCRdb lists the instrument as Illumina HiSeq 1500. TCRdb cleaned the public reads at Q25 with fastp, built clones with MiXCR and kept in-frame beta chains. Rows matching on CDR3 protein sequence are summarized as one entry with the most common DNA and genes. This sample holds about 330,000 distinct CDR3 sequences; 9.5% were observed only once. Roughly 4.5% of the sample lies in the top ten. The sample was PBMCs. Receptors were obtained from a human donor in good health (CMV status not recorded). Some clones in this sample may be carry-over from other donors' samples.

The rearrangement uses TRBV30 and TRBJ2-3; 14 bases align to TRBD2. There are 18 residues in the CDR3. V dropped 1 base and J dropped 0; count of bases not matched to a gene: 6. Germline V gene lookup returns CDR1 GTSNPN and CDR2 SVGIG (reference sequence). The CDR3 sequence is CAWSGGLAGARSTDTQYF. DNA of the CDR3: TGTGCCTGGAGTGGGGGACTAGCGGGAGCCCGTAGCACAGATACGCAGTATTTT.

This CDR3 is CASSFAARPEAFF. The CDR3 DNA follows: TGTGCCAGCAGCTTTGCCGCTCGGCCTGAAGCTTTCTTT. The V gene is TRBV7-2, the J gene TRBJ1-1; D is undetermined. Trimming removed 3 bases from V and 6 bases from J, with 11 bases in between. The CDR3 has 13 residues. CDR1 and CDR2 from the germline V gene are SGHTA and FQGNSA. Using reference TRBV7-2 and TRBJ1-1 for the parts outside the CDR3, the full variable domain is GAGVSQSPSNKVTEKGKDVELRCDPISGHTALYWYRQSLGQGLEFLIYFQGNSAPDKSGLPSDRFSAERTGGSVSTLTIQRTQQEDSAVYLCASSFAARPEAFFGQGTRLTVV.

As concerns this clonotype: One base away lies a much larger clone, so this may be a sequencing read error. The chain combines TRBV7-2 with TRBJ1-6; no reliable D call. The germline V and J ends were trimmed by 5 bases and 0 bases, with 17 bases remaining between them. Germline-derived CDR1 and CDR2 are SGHTA and FQGNSA. The CDR3 extends over 18 amino acids. CDR3 sequence: CASSPGGPSSSYNSPLHF. The CDR3 DNA is TGTGCCAGCAGCCCGGGTGGGCCTTCGAGCTCCTATAATTCACCCCTCCACTTT. The full variable domain, rest sourced from reference TRBV7-2 and TRBJ1-6, is GAGVSQSPSNKVTEKGKDVELRCDPISGHTALYWYRQSLGQGLEFLIYFQGNSAPDKSGLPSDRFSAERTGGSVSTLTIQRTQQEDSAVYLCASSPGGPSSSYNSPLHFGNGTRLTVT.

This clonotype was recorded at least ten times. J is TRBJ2-7 and V is TRBV7-2; D may correspond to TRBD1 or TRBD2 (5 bases each). CDR1 is SGHTA and CDR2 is FQGNSA in the germline V gene. The CDR3 loop spans 13 amino acids. The V and J ends lost 5 bases and 7 bases respectively, with 15 bases between them. The CDR3 loop reads CASSLIPRGEQYF. The CDR3 DNA reads TGTGCCAGCAGCCTAATACCGAGGGGTGAGCAGTACTTC. Full variable domain (missing parts from reference TRBV7-2 and TRBJ2-7): GAGVSQSPSNKVTEKGKDVELRCDPISGHTALYWYRQSLGQGLEFLIYFQGNSAPDKSGLPSDRFSAERTGGSVSTLTIQRTQQEDSAVYLCASSLIPRGEQYFGPGTRLTVT.

CDR3 sequence (DNA): TGCAGTGCTCTTACTAGCGGGGGGCCTTCCTTCTCCAATGAGCAGTTCTTC. Protein product: CSALTSGGPSFSNEQFF. The chain joins TRBV20-1 to TRBJ2-1; 12 bases align to TRBD2. The germline V gene encodes CDR1 DFQATT and CDR2 SNEGSKA (reference sequence). The CDR3 totals 17 residues. V trimming: 5 bases; J trimming: 6 bases; junction bases outside the gene matches: 14.

This clonotype was detected many times. The rearrangement uses TRBV19 and TRBJ1-5; D is unclear. The CDR3 is 14 residues long. The V gene's germline CDR1 is LNHDA and CDR2 SQIVND (reference sequence). Between the trimmed V and J ends, which lost 6 bases and 0 bases, there was a span of 9 bases. The CDR3, as DNA: TGTGCCAGTAGAACCGCGAATAGCAATCAGCCCCAGCATTTT. Translating gives CASRTANSNQPQHF.

This clonotype appeared a few times. V is TRBV19 and J is TRBJ2-2; D gene uncertain. The CDR3 has 14 residues. Germline lookup yields CDR1 LNHDA and CDR2 SQIVND (reference sequence). With 3 bases removed from V and 8 bases from J, the gap between germline ends came to 13 bases. As DNA, the CDR3 is TGTGCCAGTAGTATGTGGAACGGTCCGGGGGAGCTGTTTTTT. Protein sequence: CASSMWNGPGELFF. The whole variable domain, filled in from reference TRBV19 and TRBJ2-2, reads DGGITQSPKYLFRKEGQNVTLSCEQNLNHDAMYWYRQDPGQGLRLIYYSQIVNDFQKGDIAEGYSVSREKKESFPLTVTSAQKNPTAFYLCASSMWNGPGELFFGEGSRLTVL.

Many counts were recorded for this clonotype. The chain recombines TRBV13 with TRBJ1-5; D is perhaps TRBD1 (5 bases). CDR1 and CDR2 (germline): PRHDT, FYEKMQ (reference sequence). The CDR3 is made up of 13 amino acids. The V gene lost 1 base and the J gene lost 10 bases, with 11 bases spanning the gap. The CDR3 DNA sequence: TGTGCCAGCAGCTTAGACCGCAGGGAACCCCAGCATTTT. This sequence encodes CASSLDRREPQHF.

This clonotype was counted many times. The chain couples TRBV6-1 to TRBJ2-2; TRBD2 matches at 9 bases. V was clipped by 6 bases and J by 2 bases; unmatched bases: 7. CDR1 is MNHNS and CDR2 is SASEGT in the germline V gene. The CDR3 runs to 16 residues. CDR3 sequence (DNA): TGTGCCAGCAGCCAACTAGCGGGTATAAACACCGGGGAGCTGTTTTTT. Protein product: CASSQLAGINTGELFF.

Ten or more counts support this clonotype. The chain employs TRBV7-2 and TRBJ2-5; weak D call: TRBD1 (6 bases). V was shortened by 7 bases and J by 3 bases, with 21 bases between the two germline ends. The CDR3 covers 16 residues. The germline V gene has CDR1 SGHTA and CDR2 FQGNSA. CDR3 sequence: CASTSPTGGGKETQYF. The DNA of the CDR3 is TGTGCCAGCACGTCCCCGACAGGTGGGGGCAAAGAGACCCAGTACTTC. The whole variable domain, remainder taken from reference TRBV7-2 and TRBJ2-5, is GAGVSQSPSNKVTEKGKDVELRCDPISGHTALYWYRQSLGQGLEFLIYFQGNSAPDKSGLPSDRFSAERTGGSVSTLTIQRTQQEDSAVYLCASTSPTGGGKETQYFGPGTRLLVL.

This chain links TRBV20-1 with TRBJ2-5; D is possibly TRBD1 or TRBD2 (5 bases each). CDR1 and CDR2 from the germline V gene are DFQATT and SNEGSKA (reference sequence). The V and J ends lost 4 bases and 2 bases respectively, with 14 bases between them. CDR3 size: 14 residues. CDR3 nucleotide sequence: TGCAGTGCTACCGTCGGGGCAGGTCAAGAGACCCAGTACTTC. Protein: CSATVGAGQETQYF.

This clonotype was picked up a small number of times. The rearrangement joins TRBV7-2 to TRBJ2-1; possible D gene TRBD1, 7 bases. Germline V gene lookup returns CDR1 SGHTA and CDR2 FQGNSA. V was pared by 2 bases and J by 4 bases, with 12 bases between. This CDR3 is built from 15 residues. The CDR3 DNA is TGTGCCAGCAGCTTACGTCAGGGGGGTTACAATGAGCAGTTCTTC. Translated: CASSLRQGGYNEQFF.

This clonotype came up a few times. The genes are TRBV4-3 and TRBJ1-2; the match to TRBD1 covers 7 bases. Germline V gene sequence: CDR1 LGHNA, CDR2 YSLEER. The CDR3 covers 15 residues. Losses at the gene ends were 1 base for V and 4 bases for J; bases not matched to a gene: 6. In nucleotides, the CDR3 is TGCGCCAGCAGCCAAGGGCAGGGGGGCGTCTATGGCTACACCTTC. This sequence encodes CASSQGQGGVYGYTF.

This clonotype was seen many times. The gene calls are TRBV6-5 and TRBJ1-4, with 7 bases fitting TRBD1. In germline, CDR1 is MNHEY, CDR2 SVGAGI. The CDR3 runs 15 residues. The ends lost 6 bases at V and 11 bases at J; junction bases unmatched: 15. The CDR3 loop is CASSRGTEGVRKLFF. CDR3 DNA sequence: TGTGCCAGCAGCCGAGGGACAGAGGGGGTCCGGAAACTGTTTTTT.

This clonotype has a count of ten or more. The chain carries TRBV7-9 and TRBJ2-3; 16 positions agree with TRBD2. The ends lost 5 bases at V and 5 bases at J; junction bases unmatched: 7. Per the germline V gene, CDR1 is SEHNR and CDR2 is FQNEAQ (reference sequence). The CDR3 loop spans 17 amino acids. CDR3 DNA: TGTGCCAGCAGCCAGGGACTAGCGGGAGGGCCTGGAGATACGCAGTATTTT. It codes for CASSQGLAGGPGDTQYF.

The table lists this clonotype with many counts. The V and J genes are TRBV19 and TRBJ1-1; possible D gene TRBD1, 5 bases. Germline CDR1 reads LNHDA; CDR2 reads SQIVND (reference sequence). This CDR3 region has 14 residues. The V end lost 0 bases, the J end lost 6 bases, and 11 bases lay between the germline ends. The CDR3 reads CASSIDRDLAEAFF. CDR3 in DNA: TGTGCCAGTAGTATAGATAGGGACCTGGCTGAAGCTTTCTTT.

This clonotype occurred many times. This rearrangement joins TRBV7-2 to TRBJ2-5, with D unresolved. V lost 2 bases to trimming and J lost 1 base, with 11 bases between them. Germline V gene sequence: CDR1 SGHTA, CDR2 FQGNSA. The CDR3 is 15 residues long. CDR3 DNA: TGTGCCAGCAGCTTAAGCGTGGGCTTCCAAGAGACCCAGTACTTC. It encodes CASSLSVGFQETQYF.

This clonotype has only a few counts. This sequence joins TRBV12-3 or TRBV12-4 and TRBJ2-2; 10 bases align to TRBD2. This CDR3 has 15 amino acids. V gave up 6 bases and J gave up 1 base; unmatched junction bases: 2. The DNA for the CDR3 is TGTGCCAGCAGGGTAGCGGGGGGGAACACCGGGGAGCTGTTTTTT. It translates to CASRVAGGNTGELFF.

This clonotype was picked up a small number of times. The chain combines TRBV12-3 or TRBV12-4 with TRBJ2-3, with D maybe TRBD2 (5 bases). The length of the CDR3 is 15 residues. V lost 5 bases, J lost 4 bases, and 16 bases lay in between. CDR3 nucleotide sequence: TGTGCCAGCAGTCGCGGACTTAGCATGGCAGATACGCAGTATTTT. This gives the protein CASSRGLSMADTQYF.

This chain joins TRBV10-3 and TRBJ2-3, with D tentatively TRBD2 (5 bases). Germline V gene data show CDR1 as ENHRY and CDR2 as SYGVKD. Trimming left V 4 bases short and J 3 bases short, with 14 bases between. CDR3 length equals 15 residues. The CDR3 DNA follows: TGTGCCATCAGTGTTCGATCGGGATCGACAGATACGCAGTATTTT. Protein sequence: CAISVRSGSTDTQYF.

There are many counts of this clonotype. V gene TRBV7-3 combines with J gene TRBJ2-5; tentatively, D is TRBD1 or TRBD2 (6 bases each). The V gene lost 5 bases and the J gene lost 2 bases, with 15 bases spanning the gap. The CDR3 loop spans 15 amino acids. In germline, CDR1 is SGHTA, CDR2 FQGTGA. The CDR3 loop reads CASSRLSGAQETQYF. DNA of the CDR3: TGTGCCAGCAGCCGTCTCTCGGGGGCTCAAGAGACCCAGTACTTC.